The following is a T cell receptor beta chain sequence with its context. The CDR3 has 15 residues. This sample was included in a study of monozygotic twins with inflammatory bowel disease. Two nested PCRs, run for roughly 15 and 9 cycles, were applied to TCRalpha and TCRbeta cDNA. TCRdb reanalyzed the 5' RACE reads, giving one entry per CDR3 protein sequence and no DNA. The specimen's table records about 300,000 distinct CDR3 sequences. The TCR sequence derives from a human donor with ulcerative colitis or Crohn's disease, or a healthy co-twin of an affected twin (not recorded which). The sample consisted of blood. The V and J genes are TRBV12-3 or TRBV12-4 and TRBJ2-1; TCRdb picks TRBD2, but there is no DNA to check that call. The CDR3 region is CASSQLAGGLAEQFF.